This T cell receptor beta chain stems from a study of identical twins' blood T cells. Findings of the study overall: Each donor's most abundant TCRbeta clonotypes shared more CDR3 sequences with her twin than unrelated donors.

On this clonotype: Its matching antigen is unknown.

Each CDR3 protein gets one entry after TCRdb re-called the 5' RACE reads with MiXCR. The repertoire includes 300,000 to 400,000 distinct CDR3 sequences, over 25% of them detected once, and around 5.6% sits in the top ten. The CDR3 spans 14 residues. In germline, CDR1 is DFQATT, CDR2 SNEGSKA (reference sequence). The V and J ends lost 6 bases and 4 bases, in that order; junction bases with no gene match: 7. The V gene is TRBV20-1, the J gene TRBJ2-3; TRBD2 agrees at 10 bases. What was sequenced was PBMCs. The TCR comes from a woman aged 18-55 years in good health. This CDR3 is CSAYLAGVSDTQYF. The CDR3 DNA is TGCAGTGCCTATCTAGCGGGAGTGTCAGATACGCAGTATTTT.